These 7 T cell receptor beta chains share one sample of origin, sequenced in a study of cytomegalovirus exposure and HLA in healthy donors. PCR amplification relied on 60 Vbeta primers (plus 13 Jbeta primers). Clones were read by immunoSEQ multiplex PCR, and TCRdb kept only the in-frame ones, dropping some. The table lists about 180,000 clones, 78% of them singletons. The sequencing sample was made of PBMCs. These TCRs come from a woman aged 50 to 60 in good health and CMV-seropositive.

This chain connects TRBV29-1 to TRBJ1-5, with D possibly matching TRBD1 (5 bases). The CDR3 consists of 12 residues. The germline V gene has CDR1 SQVTM and CDR2 ANQGSEA. Trimming pared 2 bases from V and 6 bases from J, leaving 8 bases between. CDR3 protein: CSVEIGGQPQHF. In nucleotides, the CDR3 is TGCAGCGTTGAAATCGGGGGTCAGCCCCAGCATTTT.

J is TRBJ2-1 and V is TRBV7-2, with D maybe TRBD2 (5 bases). The germline V and J ends were trimmed by 1 base and 1 base, with 11 bases remaining between them. Germline V gene sequence: CDR1 SGHTA, CDR2 FQGNSA. This CDR3 region has 16 residues. The CDR3 spells CASSLVAGLSYNEQFF. The CDR3 nucleotides are TGTGCCAGCAGCTTAGTGGCGGGTCTATCCTACAATGAGCAGTTCTTC.

The chain is built from TRBV7-6 and TRBJ2-3, with 8 bases identical to TRBD1. This CDR3 region has 18 residues. Per the germline V gene, CDR1 is SGHVS and CDR2 is FNYEAQ. Trimming cost V 9 bases and J 2 bases; bases outside gene matches: 19. The CDR3 DNA reads as TGTGCCAGTCACCGTCAGGCCGGGACAGGAGCGTTCACAGATACGCAGTATTTT. Residues: CASHRQAGTGAFTDTQYF.

The chain's CDR3 is CASSLQLAGDTGELFF. CDR3 bases: TGCGCCAGCAGCTTGCAATTAGCGGGAGACACCGGGGAGCTGTTTTTT. V gene TRBV5-1 combines with J gene TRBJ2-2; 9 bases fit TRBD2. Germline V gene lookup returns CDR1 SGHRS and CDR2 YFSETQ. This CDR3 comprises 16 residues. V dropped 1 base and J dropped 3; count of bases not matched to a gene: 4.

The genes are TRBV18 and TRBJ2-7, with TRBD1 as a possible D gene (6 bases). Trimming removed 1 base from V and 0 bases from J, with 13 bases in between. Germline CDR1 and CDR2: KGHSH and LQKENI. This CDR3 region has 16 residues. CDR3: CASSPLDRTLSYEQYF. DNA of the CDR3: TGTGCCAGCTCACCACTAGACAGGACACTCTCCTACGAGCAGTACTTC.

This clone was detected only a few times. The chain couples TRBV29-1 to TRBJ2-2; possibly TRBD1 for D (5 bases). Looked up from germline, CDR1 is SQVTM and CDR2 is ANQGSEA. V was pared by 3 bases and J by 2 bases, with 7 bases between. CDR3 length equals 13 residues. The CDR3 region is CSVDRVNTGELFF. The CDR3 DNA is TGCAGCGTTGACAGGGTCAACACCGGGGAGCTGTTTTTT.

V usage is TRBV19 and J usage is TRBJ1-3; D is unclear. Germline V gene sequence: CDR1 LNHDA, CDR2 SQIVND (reference sequence). V lost 3 bases and J 0 bases, leaving 9 bases between the germline ends. The CDR3 totals 15 residues. The CDR3 nucleotides read TGTGCCAGTAGTATCGGGTCGGGCTCTGGAAACACCATATATTTT. Translation: CASSIGSGSGNTIYF.